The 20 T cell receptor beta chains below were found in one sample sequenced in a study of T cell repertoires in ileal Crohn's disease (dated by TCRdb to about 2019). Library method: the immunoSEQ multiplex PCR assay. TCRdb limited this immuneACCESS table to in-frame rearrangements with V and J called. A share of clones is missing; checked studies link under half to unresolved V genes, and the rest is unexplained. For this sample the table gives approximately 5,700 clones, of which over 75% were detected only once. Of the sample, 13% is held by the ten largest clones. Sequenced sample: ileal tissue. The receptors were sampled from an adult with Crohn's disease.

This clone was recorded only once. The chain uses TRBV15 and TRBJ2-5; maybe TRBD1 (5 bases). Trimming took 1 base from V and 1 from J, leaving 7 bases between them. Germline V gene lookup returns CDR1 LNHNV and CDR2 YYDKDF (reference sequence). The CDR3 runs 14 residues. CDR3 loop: CATSRGQGQETQYF. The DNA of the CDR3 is TGTGCCACCAGCAGAGGCCAGGGCCAAGAGACCCAGTACTTC. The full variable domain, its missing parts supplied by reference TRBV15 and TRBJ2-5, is DAMVIQNPRYQVTQFGKPVTLSCSQTLNHNVMYWYQQKSSQAPKLLFHYYDKDFNNEADTPDNFQSRRPNTSFCFLDIRSPGLGDTAMYLCATSRGQGQETQYFGPGTRLLVL.

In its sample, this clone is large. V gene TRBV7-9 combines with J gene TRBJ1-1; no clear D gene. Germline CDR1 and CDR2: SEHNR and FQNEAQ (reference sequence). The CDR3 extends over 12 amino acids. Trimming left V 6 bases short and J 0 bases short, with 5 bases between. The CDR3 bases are TGTGCCAGCAGTGACATGAACACTGAAGCTTTCTTT. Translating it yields CASSDMNTEAFF.

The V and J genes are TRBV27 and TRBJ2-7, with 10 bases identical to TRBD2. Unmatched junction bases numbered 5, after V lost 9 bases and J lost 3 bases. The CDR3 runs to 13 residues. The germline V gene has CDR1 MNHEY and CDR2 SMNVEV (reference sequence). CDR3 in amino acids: CASKLAGVYEQYF. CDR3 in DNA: TGTGCCAGTAAGCTAGCGGGAGTCTACGAGCAGTACTTC.

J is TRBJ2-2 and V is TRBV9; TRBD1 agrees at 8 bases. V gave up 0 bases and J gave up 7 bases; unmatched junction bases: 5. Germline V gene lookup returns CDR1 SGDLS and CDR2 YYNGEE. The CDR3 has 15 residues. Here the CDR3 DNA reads TGTGCCAGCAGCGTAGAACAGGGGGTGGTCGGGGAGCTGTTTTTT. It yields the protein CASSVEQGVVGELFF.

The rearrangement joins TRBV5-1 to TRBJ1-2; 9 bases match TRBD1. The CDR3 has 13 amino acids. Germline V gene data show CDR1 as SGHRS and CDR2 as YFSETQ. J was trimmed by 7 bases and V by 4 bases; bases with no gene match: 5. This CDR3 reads CASSITGGGGYTF. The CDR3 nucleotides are TGCGCCAGCAGCATTACAGGGGGCGGTGGCTACACCTTC.

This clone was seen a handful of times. CDR3: CASSQVADYSYEQYF. CDR3 sequence (DNA): TGCGCCAGCAGCCAAGTGGCGGACTATTCCTACGAGCAGTACTTC. The V and J genes are TRBV4-3 and TRBJ2-7; D may be TRBD2 (6 bases). V was shortened by 1 base and J by 1 base, with 11 bases between the two germline ends. From germline, CDR1 is LGHNA and CDR2 YSLEER. The CDR3 spans 15 residues.

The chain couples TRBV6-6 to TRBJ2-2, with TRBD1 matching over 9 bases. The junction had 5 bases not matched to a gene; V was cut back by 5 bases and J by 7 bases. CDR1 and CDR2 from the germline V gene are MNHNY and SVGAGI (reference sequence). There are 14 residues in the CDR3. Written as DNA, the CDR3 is TGTGCCAGCAGTACAGGGGGCGCGGACGGGGAGCTGTTTTTT. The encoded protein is CASSTGGADGELFF.

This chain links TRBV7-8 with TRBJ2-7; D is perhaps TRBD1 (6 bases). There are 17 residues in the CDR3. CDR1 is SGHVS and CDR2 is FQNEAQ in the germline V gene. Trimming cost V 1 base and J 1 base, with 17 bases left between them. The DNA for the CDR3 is TGTGCCAGCAGCTTAGAGCCCAGGGGCTTTAGGTCCTACGAGCAGTACTTC. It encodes CASSLEPRGFRSYEQYF.

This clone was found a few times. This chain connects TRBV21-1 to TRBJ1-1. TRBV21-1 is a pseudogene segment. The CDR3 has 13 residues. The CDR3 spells CASSKAAGHAGFF. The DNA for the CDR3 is TGTGCCAGCAGCAAAGCAGCCGGCCACGCGGGTTTCTTT.

The CDR3 loop is CASSLKEDSYNEQFF. The CDR3 DNA reads as TGTGCCAGCAGCTTGAAGGAGGATTCCTACAATGAGCAGTTCTTC. The chain employs TRBV7-3 and TRBJ2-1, with D possibly TRBD2 on 5 matching bases. Germline CDR1 reads SGHTA; CDR2 reads FQGTGA. Trimming pared 3 bases from V and 1 base from J, leaving 10 bases between. This CDR3 has 15 residues. The entire variable domain, with the rest obtained from reference TRBV7-3 and TRBJ2-1, is as follows: GAGVSQTPSNKVTEKGKYVELRCDPISGHTALYWYRQSLGQGPEFLIYFQGTGAADDSGLPNDRFFAVRPEGSVSTLKIQRTERGDSAVYLCASSLKEDSYNEQFFGPGTRLTVL.

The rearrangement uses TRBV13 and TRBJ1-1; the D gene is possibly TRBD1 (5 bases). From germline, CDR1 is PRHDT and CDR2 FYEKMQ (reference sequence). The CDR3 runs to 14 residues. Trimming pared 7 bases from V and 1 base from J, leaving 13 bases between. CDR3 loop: CASIRRGENTEAFF. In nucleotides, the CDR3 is TGTGCCAGCATCAGAAGGGGTGAGAACACTGAAGCTTTCTTT.

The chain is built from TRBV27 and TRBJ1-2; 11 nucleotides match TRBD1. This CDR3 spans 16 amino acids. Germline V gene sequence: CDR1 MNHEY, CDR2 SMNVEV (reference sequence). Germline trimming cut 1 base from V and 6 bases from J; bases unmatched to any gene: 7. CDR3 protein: CASSLFGTGGWNGYTF. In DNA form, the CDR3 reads TGTGCCAGCAGTTTATTTGGGACAGGGGGGTGGAATGGCTACACCTTC.

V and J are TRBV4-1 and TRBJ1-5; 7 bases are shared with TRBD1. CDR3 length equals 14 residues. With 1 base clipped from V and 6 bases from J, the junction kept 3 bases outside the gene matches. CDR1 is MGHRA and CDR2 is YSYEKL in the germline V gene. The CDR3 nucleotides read TGCGCCAGCAGCCAAGTGACAGGGAGTCAGCCCCAGCATTTT. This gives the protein CASSQVTGSQPQHF.

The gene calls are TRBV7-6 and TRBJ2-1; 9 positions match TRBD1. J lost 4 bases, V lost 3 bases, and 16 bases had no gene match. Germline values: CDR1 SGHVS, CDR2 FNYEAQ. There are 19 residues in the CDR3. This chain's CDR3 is CASSFPGDREGGSYNEQFF. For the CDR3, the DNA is TGTGCCAGCAGCTTCCCCGGGGACAGGGAAGGGGGGTCTTACAATGAGCAGTTCTTC. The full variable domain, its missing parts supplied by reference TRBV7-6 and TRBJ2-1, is GAGVSQSPRYKVTKRGQDVALRCDPISGHVSLYWYRQALGQGPEFLTYFNYEAQQDKSGLPNDRFSAERPEGSISTLTIQRTEQRDSAMYRCASSFPGDREGGSYNEQFFGPGTRLTVL.

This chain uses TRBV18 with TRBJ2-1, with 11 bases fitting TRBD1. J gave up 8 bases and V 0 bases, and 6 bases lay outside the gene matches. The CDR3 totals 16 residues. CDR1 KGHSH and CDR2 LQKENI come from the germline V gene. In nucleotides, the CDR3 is TGTGCCAGCTCACCACCAGCCGGACAGGGGGCGTATGAGCAGTTCTTC. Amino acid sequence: CASSPPAGQGAYEQFF.

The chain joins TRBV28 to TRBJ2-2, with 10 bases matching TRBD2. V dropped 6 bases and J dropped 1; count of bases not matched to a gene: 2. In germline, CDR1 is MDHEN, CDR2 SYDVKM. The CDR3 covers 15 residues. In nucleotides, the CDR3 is TGTGCCAGCAGGGTAGCGGGGGGGAACACCGGGGAGCTGTTTTTT. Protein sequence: CASRVAGGNTGELFF.

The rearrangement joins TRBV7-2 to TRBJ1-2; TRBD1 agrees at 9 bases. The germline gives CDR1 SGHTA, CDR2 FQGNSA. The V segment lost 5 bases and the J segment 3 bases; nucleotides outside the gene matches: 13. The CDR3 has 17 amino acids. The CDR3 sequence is CASSLGTGIQGDYGYTF. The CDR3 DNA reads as TGTGCCAGCAGCCTAGGGACAGGGATCCAGGGGGACTATGGCTACACCTTC.

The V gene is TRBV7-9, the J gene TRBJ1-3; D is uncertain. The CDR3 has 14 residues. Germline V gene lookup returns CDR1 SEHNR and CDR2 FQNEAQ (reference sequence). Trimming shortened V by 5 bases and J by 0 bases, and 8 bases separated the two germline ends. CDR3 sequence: CASSPSGSGNTIYF. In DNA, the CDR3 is TGTGCCAGCAGCCCTAGCGGCTCTGGAAACACCATATATTTT.

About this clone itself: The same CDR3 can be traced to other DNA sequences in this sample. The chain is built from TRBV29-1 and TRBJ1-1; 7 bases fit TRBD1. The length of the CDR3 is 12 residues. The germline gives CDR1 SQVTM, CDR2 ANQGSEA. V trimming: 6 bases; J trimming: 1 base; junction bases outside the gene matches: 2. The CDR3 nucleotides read TGCAGCGTGGGACAGCCGAACACTGAAGCTTTCTTT. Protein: CSVGQPNTEAFF.

The CDR3 sequence: CASSGGGGIVRGYTF. CDR3 DNA sequence: TGTGCCAGCAGTGGAGGGGGGGGAATTGTAAGGGGCTACACCTTC. The chain carries TRBV2 and TRBJ1-2, with a weak D call TRBD1 (6 bases). Between the trimmed V and J ends, which lost 4 bases and 8 bases, there was a span of 20 bases. In germline, CDR1 is SNHLY, CDR2 FYNNEI. The CDR3 runs to 15 residues.